This T cell receptor beta chain was captured in a study of siplizumab effects on memory and regulatory T cells. Overall study results and limits: A small minority of alloreactive clones were mapped to unstimulated subsets. Left unconfirmed was the suppressive function of proliferating Tregs from siplizumab cultures. There appeared to be greater diversity in naive T cells than in memory cells, and naive T cells seemed major contributors to the alloresponse.

For this clone: Its specificity is not known.

TCRdb's table, derived via immunoSEQ multiplex PCR, lists solely in-frame clones and lacks some. The sample holds approximately 100,000 clones, approximately 90% seen once. What was sequenced was Tregs sorted from blood. This TCR derives from a human donor in good health.

The CDR3, as DNA: TGCAGCGTTGAGGGGGCCCTAGCGCCGTATGAGCAGTACTTC. Its translation: CSVEGALAPYEQYF. The rearrangement uses TRBV29-1 and TRBJ2-7; D could derive from TRBD1 or TRBD2 (6 bases each). V was cut by 3 bases and J by 7 bases, with 19 bases left in between. CDR1 is SQVTM and CDR2 is ANQGSEA in the germline V gene. This CDR3 is built from 14 residues.